This entry lists 19 T cell receptor beta chains sequenced from one sample in a study of patients and donors after allogeneic stem cell transplantation (dated by TCRdb to 2019 to 2021). The method was RT-PCR. Data came from a NextSeq 550. TCRdb redid the processing of the public reads, applying fastp at Q25 and MiXCR, and retained in-frame beta chains. Entries are consolidated by CDR3 protein sequence, retaining the most common genes and DNA. A total of 920,000 or so distinct CDR3 sequences appear in this sample, approximately 18% of them only once. 5% to 7.5% of the sample goes to the ten largest clones. Sequenced input: blood, either unsorted or a sorted T cell fraction (not recorded which). These receptors were obtained from a human donor who was either an allogeneic HSCT recipient or a stem cell or donor lymphocyte infusion donor (not recorded which). It is not recorded whose cells these are; they may come from a transplant donor.

This clonotype is a singleton in its sample. The chain employs TRBV30 and TRBJ2-1; 12 positions match TRBD2. V lost 2 bases to trimming and J lost 6 bases; unmatched junction nucleotides: 5. The CDR3 loop spans 15 amino acids. CDR1 GTSNPN and CDR2 SVGIG come from the germline V gene (reference sequence). The CDR3 nucleotides read TGTGCCTGGAGTTATGGACTAGCGGGGCTCAATGAGCAGTTCTTC. Its translation is CAWSYGLAGLNEQFF.

The CDR3 here is CASSSDSGMTGELFF. The CDR3 DNA reads TGTGCCAGCAGTTCTGATAGCGGGATGACCGGGGAGCTGTTTTTT. V usage is TRBV12-3 or TRBV12-4 and J usage is TRBJ2-2; 8 nucleotides align to TRBD2. Trimming took 4 bases from V and 5 from J; bases not matched to a gene: 6. CDR3 length equals 15 residues.

The genes are TRBV29-1 and TRBJ1-1, with 10 bases identical to TRBD1. Germline CDR1 reads SQVTM; CDR2 reads ANQGSEA. The CDR3 has 12 residues. After removal of 4 bases from V and 8 bases from J, the junction contained 4 bases not matched to a gene. CDR3: CSVAGTGDEAFF. For the CDR3, the DNA is TGCAGCGTTGCGGGGACAGGGGACGAAGCTTTCTTT.

The chain uses TRBV12-3 or TRBV12-4 and TRBJ1-5; 8 nucleotides match TRBD1. J was trimmed by 2 bases and V by 6 bases; bases with no gene match: 12. The CDR3 totals 17 residues. CDR3 in amino acids: CASSRDRKVQGNQPQHF. The CDR3 DNA reads as TGTGCCAGCAGCCGGGACAGGAAGGTTCAGGGCAATCAGCCCCAGCATTTT.

The chain combines TRBV2 with TRBJ2-7; D unclear. Germline-derived CDR1 and CDR2 are SNHLY and FYNNEI. Deletions cut 5 bases from V and 7 bases from J, with 12 bases between. The CDR3 has 12 amino acids. This CDR3 is CASSNSPGEQYF. The DNA for the CDR3 is TGTGCCAGCAGTAACAGTCCTGGTGAGCAGTACTTC.

The chain links TRBV20-1 to TRBJ1-6; TRBD1 is a possible D gene (6 bases). The V end was cut by 6 bases, the J end by 8 bases, with 17 bases between. This CDR3 contains 14 residues. The germline V gene encodes CDR1 DFQATT and CDR2 SNEGSKA (reference sequence). In DNA form, the CDR3 reads TGCAGTGCGGTTCGGGGCAGGGGTCATTCACCCCTCCACTTT. Amino acids: CSAVRGRGHSPLHF.

This clonotype occurred once. This chain uses TRBV7-2 with TRBJ2-7; D is perhaps TRBD2 (6 bases). The germline V gene has CDR1 SGHTA and CDR2 FQGNSA. V was shortened by 1 base and J by 3 bases, with 16 bases between the two germline ends. This CDR3 has 16 amino acids. The CDR3 here is CASSLVGAGSNYEQYF. Here the CDR3 DNA reads TGTGCCAGCAGCTTAGTAGGGGCGGGGTCTAACTACGAGCAGTACTTC.

The chain employs TRBV9 and TRBJ2-3, with a tentative D call TRBD2 (6 bases). The germline V gene encodes CDR1 SGDLS and CDR2 YYNGEE. CDR3 size: 17 residues. V shed 3 bases and J shed 2 bases, with 19 bases lying between them. The chain's CDR3 is CASSAGDVSDATDTQYF. CDR3 nucleotides: TGTGCCAGCAGCGCGGGGGACGTTAGCGACGCCACAGATACGCAGTATTTT.

This clonotype was recorded at least ten times. J is TRBJ2-7 and V is TRBV6-1, with unresolved D. Germline CDR1 reads MNHNS; CDR2 reads SASEGT. Trimming cost V 7 bases and J 3 bases, with 13 bases left between them. The CDR3 is 13 amino acids. In DNA, the CDR3 is TGTGCCAGCACCCCGGACCCTTTCTACGAGCAGTACTTC. Amino acids: CASTPDPFYEQYF.

This clonotype has a handful of counts. The V and J genes are TRBV6-4 and TRBJ2-2, with no clear D. This CDR3 has 12 amino acids. Per germline, CDR1 MRHNA and CDR2 SNTAGT. V was cut by 1 base and J by 5 bases, with 2 bases left in between. CDR3 region: CASSDFTGELFF. DNA of the CDR3: TGTGCCAGCAGTGACTTTACCGGGGAGCTGTTTTTT.

This clonotype showed up just a few times. The rearrangement uses TRBV10-3 and TRBJ2-7; a weak D match, TRBD2 (7 bases). The V gene's germline CDR1 is ENHRY and CDR2 SYGVKD. V gave up 10 bases and J gave up 1 base, with 17 bases separating them. This CDR3 contains 14 residues. The CDR3 DNA sequence: TGTGCCACCCGGGGGGCGTCAACTTCCTACGAGCAGTACTTC. Translation: CATRGASTSYEQYF.

This clonotype was observed a few times. The chain links TRBV27 to TRBJ1-2; 8 positions agree with TRBD1. V shed 6 bases and J 4 bases; nucleotides not matched to a gene: 4. CDR1 MNHEY and CDR2 SMNVEV come from the germline V gene (reference sequence). CDR3 length equals 13 residues. CDR3 amino acids: CASRQGGSYGYTF. CDR3 nucleotide sequence: TGTGCCAGCAGACAGGGGGGCTCCTATGGCTACACCTTC.

In its sample, this clonotype was seen a few times. J is TRBJ2-1 and V is TRBV24-1; 10 bases are a match to TRBD2. J lost 1 base, V lost 6 bases, and 11 bases had no gene match. The CDR3 sequence is 18 residues long. Germline-derived CDR1 and CDR2 are KGHDR and SFDVKD. CDR3 bases: TGTGCCACCAGTCCTGAAAGCGGGGGGGCCGCGTCCTACAATGAGCAGTTCTTC. As protein: CATSPESGGAASYNEQFF.

This clonotype came up a few times. V gene TRBV15 combines with J gene TRBJ1-5; D is uncertain. V was clipped by 4 bases and J by 3 bases, with 13 bases between them. The CDR3 covers 15 residues. From germline, CDR1 is LNHNV and CDR2 YYDKDF (reference sequence). The CDR3 region has the DNA TGTGCCACCAGCATGTATTTGCAGGCCAATCAGCCCCAGCATTTT. Translation: CATSMYLQANQPQHF.

The chain links TRBV29-1 to TRBJ2-7; tentative D call: TRBD2 (5 bases). Trimming left V 7 bases short and J 4 bases short, with 17 bases between. The CDR3 covers 13 residues. CDR1 and CDR2 (germline): SQVTM, ANQGSEA. In nucleotides, the CDR3 is TGCAGCGGTCTAAGGTCGGAGGATTACGAGCAGTACTTC. Amino acid sequence: CSGLRSEDYEQYF.

The CDR3 is CASSSDRGWTGELFF. The DNA of the CDR3 is TGTGCCAGCAGCTCGGACAGGGGGTGGACCGGGGAGCTGTTTTTT. The chain recombines TRBV5-5 with TRBJ2-2; 10 bases line up with TRBD1. This CDR3 contains 15 residues. Looked up from germline, CDR1 is SGHKS and CDR2 is YYEKEE (reference sequence). Losses at the gene ends were 3 bases for V and 5 bases for J; bases not matched to a gene: 4.

The rearrangement links TRBV9 to TRBJ2-3; possible D gene TRBD2, 5 bases. The CDR3 runs to 16 residues. Germline CDR1 and CDR2: SGDLS and YYNGEE. V was clipped by 1 base and J by 4 bases, with 16 bases between them. CDR3 nucleotides: TGTGCCAGCAGCGTAAACGAAGGCTCCGGGGCAGATACGCAGTATTTT. Translated: CASSVNEGSGADTQYF. The full variable domain, rest sourced from reference TRBV9 and TRBJ2-3, is DSGVTQTPKHLITATGQRVTLRCSPRSGDLSVYWYQQSLDQGLQFLIQYYNGEERAKGNILERFSAQQFPDLHSELNLSSLELGDSALYFCASSVNEGSGADTQYFGPGTRLTVL.

This clonotype was observed a handful of times. The CDR3 sequence is CASSDFPTDTQYF. The CDR3 DNA is TGTGCCAGCAGTGATTTCCCCACAGATACGCAGTATTTT. The V gene is TRBV6-1, the J gene TRBJ2-3; D is uncertain. The ends were cut back, 3 bases at V and 2 bases at J, with 6 bases in the middle. Germline CDR1 MNHNS, CDR2 SASEGT. The CDR3 sequence is 13 residues long.

V usage is TRBV12-3 or TRBV12-4 and J usage is TRBJ2-7; D may be TRBD1 or TRBD2 (5 bases each). The CDR3 has 15 residues. Trimming left V 2 bases short and J 4 bases short, with 15 bases between. The DNA of the CDR3 is TGTGCCAGCAGTTTAACCCACCTTGGGGGTTACGAGCAGTACTTC. Translation: CASSLTHLGGYEQYF.